These 3 T cell receptor beta chains were all obtained from the same sample, sequenced in a study of blood T cell repertoires in COVID-19. Some clones are missing from TCRdb's copy, which holds only in-frame ones; the method was immunoSEQ multiplex PCR. The table has about 73,000 clones, roughly 83% seen once. Sample: peripheral blood. These receptors all stem from an elderly man with active or convalescent COVID-19.

The chain has TRBV19 and TRBJ2-1; the match to TRBD1 covers 8 bases. Germline trimming cut 5 bases from V and 1 base from J; bases unmatched to any gene: 10. CDR1 and CDR2 from the germline V gene are LNHDA and SQIVND (reference sequence). CDR3 length: 17 residues. CDR3 protein: CASSDPQTGASYNEQFF. The CDR3 region has the DNA TGTGCCAGTAGTGATCCTCAGACAGGGGCTTCCTACAATGAGCAGTTCTTC.

This clone was seen a single time. The chain combines TRBV30 with TRBJ1-1; D ambiguous. The CDR3 runs to 13 residues. The V end lost 1 base, the J end lost 11 bases, and 17 bases lay between the germline ends. CDR1 is GTSNPN and CDR2 is SVGIG in the germline V gene (reference sequence). Here the CDR3 reads CAWSAGPQREAFF. CDR3 DNA sequence: TGTGCCTGGAGTGCTGGGCCCCAGAGGGAGGCTTTCTTT.

The chain recombines TRBV6-5 with TRBJ1-6, with D perhaps TRBD1 (6 bases). This CDR3 is 15 amino acids long. Germline CDR1 MNHEY, CDR2 SVGAGI. Trimming took 5 bases from V and 3 from J, leaving 11 bases between them. The CDR3 DNA reads TGTGCCAGCAGTCCCGGACAGATCTATAATTCACCCCTCCACTTT. Protein product: CASSPGQIYNSPLHF.